The 28 T cell receptor beta chains below come from one sample, sequenced in a study of cytomegalovirus exposure and HLA in healthy donors. PCR primers comprised 60 Vbeta and 13 Jbeta primers. TCRdb's table, derived via immunoSEQ multiplex PCR, lists solely in-frame clones and lacks some. The table lists roughly 150,000 clones, roughly 85% of them singletons. The material sequenced was PBMCs. These receptors originate from a woman aged 18-29 years in good health and CMV-seronegative.

The CDR3 spells CASSFTLAEVSNQPQHF. The DNA for the CDR3 is TGTGCCAGCAGTTTTACCCTGGCAGAGGTTAGTAATCAGCCCCAGCATTTT. This chain connects TRBV28 to TRBJ1-5, with D unresolved. This CDR3 spans 17 amino acids. Germline V gives CDR1 MDHEN, CDR2 SYDVKM. Trimming took off 3 bases at V and 4 bases at J, with 19 bases between the two ends.

V and J are TRBV7-9 and TRBJ2-5; 10 bases align to TRBD2. Germline V CDR1 and CDR2: SEHNR, FQNEAQ (reference sequence). This CDR3 has 15 residues. Unmatched junction bases numbered 2, after V lost 3 bases and J lost 1 base. Here the CDR3 DNA reads TGTGCCAGCAGCTTTCGACTAGCGGGCCAAGAGACCCAGTACTTC. This encodes CASSFRLAGQETQYF.

Concerning this clone: This specimen includes other DNA sequences encoding the same CDR3. The chain recombines TRBV28 with TRBJ2-7; 9 bases align to TRBD2. V lost 3 bases and J lost 0; bases outside the gene matches: 0. The length of the CDR3 is 14 residues. The V gene's germline CDR1 is MDHEN and CDR2 SYDVKM. In DNA form, the CDR3 reads TGTGCCAGCAGTTTTAGCGGGAGCTCCTACGAGCAGTACTTC. Its translation is CASSFSGSSYEQYF.

This rearrangement joins TRBV23-1 to TRBJ1-5; no definite D call. TRBV23-1 qualifies as an ORF whose function is uncertain. V dropped 2 bases and J dropped 5 bases, with 10 bases sitting between them. This CDR3 has 14 amino acids. This CDR3 reads CASSQRAGDQPQHF. DNA for the CDR3: TGCGCCAGCAGTCAAAGGGCCGGGGATCAGCCCCAGCATTTT.

V usage is TRBV7-2 and J usage is TRBJ2-7, with 7 bases fitting TRBD1. Germline V CDR1 and CDR2: SGHTA, FQGNSA. This CDR3 is 14 amino acids long. V lost 5 bases to trimming and J lost 3 bases; unmatched junction nucleotides: 7. CDR3 sequence: CASSIPGGGYEQYF. CDR3 bases: TGTGCCAGCAGCATCCCAGGGGGTGGCTACGAGCAGTACTTC.

The chain combines TRBV25-1 with TRBJ1-2; TRBD1 might be the D (5 bases). The CDR3 runs to 15 residues. Between the trimmed V and J ends, which lost 3 bases and 3 bases, there was a span of 14 bases. Per germline, CDR1 MGHDK and CDR2 SYGVNS. In nucleotides, the CDR3 is TGTGCCAGCAGTGATATCGCAGGGATCGACTATGGCTACACCTTC. Translation gives CASSDIAGIDYGYTF.

The chain is built from TRBV27 and TRBJ2-2, with TRBD1 matching over 10 bases. V shed 6 bases and J 5 bases; nucleotides not matched to a gene: 15. CDR1 is MNHEY and CDR2 is SMNVEV in the germline V gene (reference sequence). The CDR3 contains 18 residues. The DNA of the CDR3 is TGTGCCAGCAGCCAAAAACCGGGACAGGGGACGGGTACCGGGGAGCTGTTTTTT. It specifies CASSQKPGQGTGTGELFF.

The chain carries TRBV5-4 and TRBJ2-1; TRBD2 aligns across 7 bases. The CDR3 runs to 16 residues. Germline V CDR1 and CDR2: SGHNT, YYREEE (reference sequence). The ends lost 4 bases at V and 0 bases at J; junction bases unmatched: 7. Written as DNA, the CDR3 is TGTGCCAGCAGCGAACCCGGGACTACCTCCTACAATGAGCAGTTCTTC. Its protein is CASSEPGTTSYNEQFF.

A note on this clone: At one end the junction does not follow the germline gene, possibly because of a read error. The chain joins TRBV5-1 to TRBJ2-3; maybe TRBD1 (6 bases). The CDR3 is made up of 13 amino acids. The germline gives CDR1 SGHRS, CDR2 YFSETQ. CDR3 residues: CASSDHRASVPIF. CDR3 nucleotide sequence: TGCGCCAGCAGCGACCACAGGGCCTCGGTTCCAATTTTT.

The genes are TRBV14 and TRBJ2-3; possibly TRBD2 for D (5 bases). The CDR3 runs 14 residues. The ends were cut back, 4 bases at V and 2 bases at J, with 10 bases in the middle. Germline CDR1 reads SGHDN; CDR2 reads FVKESK. The CDR3 here is CASSPGLFTDTQYF. The CDR3 coding sequence is TGTGCCAGCAGCCCTGGACTCTTCACAGATACGCAGTATTTT.

This clone was counted a few times. The chain couples TRBV28 to TRBJ1-2, with no clear D. Deletions cut 3 bases from V and 1 base from J, with 15 bases between. The CDR3 runs to 16 residues. Germline assignment: CDR1 MDHEN and CDR2 SYDVKM. CDR3 region: CASSFMGGGGNYGYTF. DNA of the CDR3: TGTGCCAGCAGTTTTATGGGCGGCGGAGGTAACTATGGCTACACCTTC.

The chain couples TRBV5-1 to TRBJ2-7; D might be TRBD1 (6 bases). CDR1 SGHRS and CDR2 YFSETQ come from the germline V gene. The CDR3 has 16 amino acids. V was pared by 0 bases and J by 4 bases, with 17 bases between. CDR3 in amino acids: CASSLAGTPPGYEQYF. The CDR3 region has the DNA TGCGCCAGCAGCTTGGCCGGGACACCCCCGGGGTACGAGCAGTACTTC. Full variable domain (rest looked up from reference TRBV5-1 and TRBJ2-7): KAGVTQTPRYLIKTRGQQVTLSCSPISGHRSVSWYQQTPGQGLQFLFEYFSETQRNKGNFPGRFSGRQFSNSRSEMNVSTLELGDSALYLCASSLAGTPPGYEQYFGPGTRLTVT.

The chain joins TRBV9 to TRBJ2-1, with 7 bases aligning to TRBD2. The CDR3 is 15 residues long. Germline CDR1 SGDLS, CDR2 YYNGEE. With 4 bases clipped from V and 9 bases from J, the junction kept 13 bases outside the gene matches. The DNA for the CDR3 is TGTGCCAGCAGCCTAAGCCAGGGACTACTTAGTGAGCAGTTCTTC. This sequence encodes CASSLSQGLLSEQFF.

V gene TRBV6-5 combines with J gene TRBJ2-2, with D possibly being TRBD2 (6 bases). Looked up from germline, CDR1 is MNHEY and CDR2 is SVGAGI. CDR3 size: 13 residues. The V and J ends lost 6 bases and 5 bases respectively, with 10 bases between them. CDR3 in amino acids: CASSGSGTGELFF. CDR3 bases: TGTGCCAGCAGCGGGAGTGGAACCGGGGAGCTGTTTTTT.

The V and J genes are TRBV6-6 and TRBJ2-1; 9 nucleotides agree with TRBD2. The CDR3 is made up of 16 amino acids. Per the germline V gene, CDR1 is MNHNY and CDR2 is SVGAGI (reference sequence). The ends lost 2 bases at V and 4 bases at J; junction bases unmatched: 6. The CDR3 loop is CASSYRLADSYNEQFF. In DNA, the CDR3 is TGTGCCAGCAGTTACCGACTAGCGGACTCGTACAATGAGCAGTTCTTC.

This chain uses TRBV7-9 with TRBJ2-3; TRBD2 matches 7 bases. Germline CDR1 reads SEHNR; CDR2 reads FQNEAQ (reference sequence). This CDR3 spans 12 amino acids. V trimming: 1 base; J trimming: 8 bases; junction bases outside the gene matches: 0. CDR3 in amino acids: CASSLGGGTQYF. The CDR3 DNA is TGTGCCAGCAGCTTAGGGGGGGGTACGCAGTATTTT.

The rearrangement uses TRBV10-3 and TRBJ2-1; 11 bases fit TRBD2. Germline V lookup: CDR1 ENHRY, CDR2 SYGVKD. The V and J ends lost 0 bases and 2 bases, in that order; junction bases with no gene match: 6. The CDR3 runs 18 residues. In DNA, the CDR3 is TGTGCCATCAGTGAGTCGGGAACTAGCGGGAGTGCCTACAATGAGCAGTTCTTC. Translated, it gives CAISESGTSGSAYNEQFF.

J is TRBJ2-1 and V is TRBV18, with 7 nucleotides matching TRBD1. Germline CDR1 reads KGHSH; CDR2 reads LQKENI. J lost 7 bases, V lost 2 bases, and 5 bases had no gene match. This CDR3 region has 14 residues. The CDR3 here is CASSPVLQGNEQFF. In nucleotides, the CDR3 is TGTGCCAGCTCACCAGTTTTACAGGGGAATGAGCAGTTCTTC.

V usage is TRBV5-5 and J usage is TRBJ2-2; 9 bases map to TRBD2. CDR1 and CDR2 from the germline V gene are SGHKS and YYEKEE (reference sequence). The CDR3 totals 19 residues. V lost 4 bases, J lost 2 bases, and 15 bases stayed unmatched. Here the CDR3 reads CASSGREASGVVNTGELFF. DNA of the CDR3: TGTGCCAGCAGCGGGAGGGAGGCTAGCGGGGTGGTCAACACCGGGGAGCTGTTTTTT.

The CDR3 nucleotides read TGTGCCAGTAGCCCTGGGGGAGGGCGGGAGGGCCTGGAGACCCAGTACTTC. It is translated as CASSPGGGREGLETQYF. The rearrangement joins TRBV19 to TRBJ2-5; TRBD2 aligns across 9 bases. Germline V gene lookup returns CDR1 LNHDA and CDR2 SQIVND (reference sequence). CDR3 length: 17 amino acids. The J segment lost 5 bases and the V segment lost 6 bases, leaving 16 bases of the junction unmatched.

In this sample, this clone turned up a few times. The rearrangement uses TRBV10-1 and TRBJ2-7; 15 nucleotides agree with TRBD2. In germline, CDR1 is WNHNN, CDR2 SYGVQD (reference sequence). The V gene end was trimmed by 0 bases and the J gene end by 6 bases; junction bases not matched to a gene: 3. The CDR3 is made up of 16 amino acids. The CDR3 nucleotides read TGCGCCAGCAGTGAGTCCCGGGGACTAGCGGGGGGCGAGCAGTACTTC. As protein: CASSESRGLAGGEQYF.

The rearrangement joins TRBV5-5 to TRBJ2-5; 9 bases agree with TRBD2. This CDR3 has 16 residues. Germline values: CDR1 SGHKS, CDR2 YYEKEE (reference sequence). The V segment lost 1 base and the J segment 4 bases; nucleotides outside the gene matches: 8. The chain's CDR3 is CASSLRGGGAPETQYF. The CDR3 nucleotides read TGTGCCAGCAGCTTGCGGGGCGGGGGGGCCCCAGAGACCCAGTACTTC.

The chain couples TRBV7-9 to TRBJ1-2; a possible D gene is TRBD1 (5 bases). V lost 3 bases to trimming and J lost 7 bases, with 12 bases between them. CDR1 SEHNR and CDR2 FQNEAQ come from the germline V gene (reference sequence). CDR3 length: 13 amino acids. This CDR3 reads CASSFNEGLGYTF. The CDR3 nucleotides read TGTGCCAGCAGCTTTAATGAGGGACTTGGCTACACCTTC.

The chain has TRBV2 and TRBJ2-7; TRBD1 matches at 8 bases. J lost 6 bases, V lost 5 bases, and 9 bases had no gene match. CDR1 SNHLY and CDR2 FYNNEI come from the germline V gene. This CDR3 is 14 amino acids long. The CDR3 loop is CASSPDRGRIEQYF. Here the CDR3 DNA reads TGTGCCAGCAGTCCCGACAGGGGTCGGATCGAGCAGTACTTC.

The rearrangement joins TRBV5-4 to TRBJ2-1; 12 nucleotides line up with TRBD2. The CDR3 has 17 residues. Losses at the gene ends were 3 bases for V and 9 bases for J; bases not matched to a gene: 13. Germline V gives CDR1 SGHNT, CDR2 YYREEE (reference sequence). In DNA, the CDR3 is TGTGCCAGCAGCTCTAAAGTTCGGGCTAGCGGGAGGGCTGAGCAGTTCTTC. Amino acid sequence: CASSSKVRASGRAEQFF. The whole variable domain, filled in from reference TRBV5-4 and TRBJ2-1, reads ETGVTQSPTHLIKTRGQQVTLRCSSQSGHNTVSWYQQALGQGPQFIFQYYREEENGRGNFPPRFSGLQFPNYSSELNVNALELDDSALYLCASSSKVRASGRAEQFFGPGTRLTVL.

The genes are TRBV6-1 and TRBJ1-2; 7 bases line up with TRBD1. This CDR3 has 13 residues. The trim removed 1 base at V and 8 bases at J, leaving 4 bases unmatched. Per the germline V gene, CDR1 is MNHNS and CDR2 is SASEGT. CDR3: CASSEVGGQGYTF. The CDR3 DNA reads as TGTGCCAGCAGTGAAGTCGGGGGACAGGGCTACACCTTC.

The chain is built from TRBV6-1 and TRBJ2-1; weak D call: TRBD2 (5 bases). V was cut by 7 bases and J by 7 bases, with 14 bases left in between. This CDR3 has 13 residues. CDR1 is MNHNS and CDR2 is SASEGT in the germline V gene. The CDR3, as DNA: TGTGCCAGCATCACCATGACGGGAAATGAGCAGTTCTTC. Its translation is CASITMTGNEQFF.

The V call is TRBV19, the J call TRBJ2-1; 8 bases line up with TRBD2. Looked up from germline, CDR1 is LNHDA and CDR2 is SQIVND (reference sequence). Trimming took 0 bases from V and 7 from J; bases not matched to a gene: 14. The length of the CDR3 is 18 residues. CDR3 DNA: TGTGCCAGTAGTATAGATTACGGACTAGCCCTTAAGGGGAATGAGCAGTTCTTC. It yields the protein CASSIDYGLALKGNEQFF.